What follows is one TCR beta chain and its context. Its target is not known. Template switching, a step in the protocol, added a universal primer site, and cDNA carried unique molecular identifiers. TCRdb recomputed calls from the 5' RACE reads with MiXCR, one row per CDR3 protein. The sample comprises roughly 490,000 distinct CDR3 sequences, more than 13% of which are singletons, and 0.95% to 1% rests with the top ten. The data originate from a study of identical twins. Study-wide findings and caveats: Zero-insertion analyses could be partly confounded by invariant MAIT and iNKT cells. Researchers reported weaker excess twin sharing in beta out-of-frame sequences. Twin sharing of out-of-frame TCR alpha was underestimated by models in monozygotic pairs.

CDR1 DFQATT and CDR2 SNEGSKA come from the germline V gene (reference sequence). The CDR3 runs to 16 residues. The trim removed 5 bases at V and 3 bases at J, leaving 8 bases unmatched. The same sample was also studied in work on yellow fever vaccine responses in identical twins.

The chain links TRBV20-1 to TRBJ2-1, with TRBD1 matching over 12 bases. The receptor was derived from a young woman in good health. The sequencing input was CD4+ T cells sorted from blood. CDR3 nucleotide sequence: TGCAGTGCTGGGGGGGGGACAGGGGGCTACTACAATGAGCAGTTCTTC. Encoded protein: CSAGGGTGGYYNEQFF.